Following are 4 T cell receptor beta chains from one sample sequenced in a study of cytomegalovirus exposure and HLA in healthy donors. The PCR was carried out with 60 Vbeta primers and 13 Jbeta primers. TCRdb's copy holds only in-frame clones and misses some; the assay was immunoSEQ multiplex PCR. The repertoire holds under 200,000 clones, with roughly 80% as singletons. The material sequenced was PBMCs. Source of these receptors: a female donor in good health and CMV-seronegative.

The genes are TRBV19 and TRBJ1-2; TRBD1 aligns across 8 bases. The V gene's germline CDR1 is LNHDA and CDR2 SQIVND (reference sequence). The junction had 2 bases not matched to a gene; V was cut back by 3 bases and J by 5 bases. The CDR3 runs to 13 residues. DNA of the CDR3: TGTGCCAGTAGTATGGACAGGGATTATGGCTACACCTTC. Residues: CASSMDRDYGYTF. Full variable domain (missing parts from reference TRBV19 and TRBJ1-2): DGGITQSPKYLFRKEGQNVTLSCEQNLNHDAMYWYRQDPGQGLRLIYYSQIVNDFQKGDIAEGYSVSREKKESFPLTVTSAQKNPTAFYLCASSMDRDYGYTFGSGTRLTVV.

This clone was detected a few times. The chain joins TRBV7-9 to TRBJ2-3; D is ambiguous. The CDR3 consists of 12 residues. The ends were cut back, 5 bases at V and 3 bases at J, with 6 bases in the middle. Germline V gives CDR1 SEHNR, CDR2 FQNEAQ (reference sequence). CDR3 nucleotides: TGTGCCAGCAGCCTTATTACAGATACGCAGTATTTT. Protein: CASSLITDTQYF. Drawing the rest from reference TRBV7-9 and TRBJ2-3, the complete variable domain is DTGVSQNPRHKITKRGQNVTFRCDPISEHNRLYWYRQTLGQGPEFLTYFQNEAQLEKSRLLSDRFSAERPKGSFSTLEIQRTEQGDSAMYLCASSLITDTQYFGPGTRLTVL.

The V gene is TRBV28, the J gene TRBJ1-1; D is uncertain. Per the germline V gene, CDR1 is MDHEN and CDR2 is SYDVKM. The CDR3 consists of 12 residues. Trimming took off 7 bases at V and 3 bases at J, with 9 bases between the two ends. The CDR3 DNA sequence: TGTGCCAGCACCGAGCCCCACACTGAAGCTTTCTTT. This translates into CASTEPHTEAFF.

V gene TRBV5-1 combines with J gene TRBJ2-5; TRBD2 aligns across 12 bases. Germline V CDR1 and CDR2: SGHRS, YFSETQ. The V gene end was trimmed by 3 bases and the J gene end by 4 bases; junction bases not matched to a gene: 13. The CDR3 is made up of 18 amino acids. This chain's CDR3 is CASSSPLASGRVGETQYF. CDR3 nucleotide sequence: TGCGCCAGCAGCTCGCCTTTGGCTAGCGGGAGGGTAGGAGAGACCCAGTACTTC. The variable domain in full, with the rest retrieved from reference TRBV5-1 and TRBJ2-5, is KAGVTQTPRYLIKTRGQQVTLSCSPISGHRSVSWYQQTPGQGLQFLFEYFSETQRNKGNFPGRFSGRQFSNSRSEMNVSTLELGDSALYLCASSSPLASGRVGETQYFGPGTRLLVL.